This section outlines one TCR beta chain sequence together with its context. Study processing details: The authors estimated nucleated cell counts from reference gene primer amplification. Clones were read by immunoSEQ multiplex PCR, and TCRdb kept only the in-frame ones, dropping some. The DNA was the basis for D and trimming; V, J and clone size are from that table. Of under 150,000 clones listed, around 83% are singletons. This specimen belongs to a study of blood T cell repertoires in COVID-19. Turning to the study itself: PBMCs, B-cell-depleted T cells, or T cells were the source of the cDNA or gDNA that made up the material.

This CDR3 is built from 16 residues. V shed 4 bases and J shed 1 base, with 17 bases lying between them. Looked up from germline, CDR1 is SGHTA and CDR2 is FQGNSA. The source is a man aged 40-49 years with active or convalescent COVID-19. The sequenced material came from peripheral blood. The rearrangement joins TRBV7-2 to TRBJ2-7, with D perhaps matching TRBD2 (5 bases). CDR3 in amino acids: CASSWNRARGSYEQYF. CDR3 nucleotides: TGTGCCAGCAGCTGGAACCGGGCCCGAGGGTCCTACGAGCAGTACTTC.